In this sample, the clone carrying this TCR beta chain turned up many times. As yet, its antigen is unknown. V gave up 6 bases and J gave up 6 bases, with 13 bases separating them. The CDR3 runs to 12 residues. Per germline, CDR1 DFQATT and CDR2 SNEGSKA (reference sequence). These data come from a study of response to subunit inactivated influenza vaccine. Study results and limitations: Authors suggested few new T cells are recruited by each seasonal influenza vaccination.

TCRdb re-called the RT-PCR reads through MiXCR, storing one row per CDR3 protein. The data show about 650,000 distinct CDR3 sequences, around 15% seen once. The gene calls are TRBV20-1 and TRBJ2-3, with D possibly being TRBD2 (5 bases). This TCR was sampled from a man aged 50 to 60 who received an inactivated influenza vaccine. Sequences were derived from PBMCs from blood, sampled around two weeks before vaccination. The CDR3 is CSASLSVDTQYF. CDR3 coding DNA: TGCAGTGCCTCTCTTAGCGTTGATACGCAGTATTTT.